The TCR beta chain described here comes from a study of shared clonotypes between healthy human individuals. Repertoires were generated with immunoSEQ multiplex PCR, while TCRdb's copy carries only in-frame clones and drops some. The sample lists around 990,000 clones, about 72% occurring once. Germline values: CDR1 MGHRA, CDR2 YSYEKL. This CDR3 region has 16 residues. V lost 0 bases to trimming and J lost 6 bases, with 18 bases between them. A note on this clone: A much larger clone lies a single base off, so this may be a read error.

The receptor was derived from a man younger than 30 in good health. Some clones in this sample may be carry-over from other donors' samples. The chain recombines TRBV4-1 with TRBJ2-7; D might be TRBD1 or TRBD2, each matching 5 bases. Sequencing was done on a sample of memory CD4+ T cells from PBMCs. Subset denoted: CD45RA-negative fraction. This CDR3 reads CASSQDSRMQRGEQYF. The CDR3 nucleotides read TGCGCCAGCAGCCAAGACTCAAGGATGCAGAGGGGCGAGCAGTACTTC.